This TCR beta chain was documented in a study of vaccination and CD4 T cells after COVID-19. Sequenced with the Oncomine TCR Beta short-read assay was DNA taken from cultured CD4+ T cells. TCRdb reanalysed the PCR reads using MiXCR and keeps one entry per CDR3 protein. The sample carries about 16,000 distinct CDR3 sequences, over 55% recorded once. A few counts support this clonotype. Its matching antigen is unknown. The study, taken as a whole, reports: For convalescent patients, a median about 90% of reactive clones surfaced exclusively after vaccination. Median SARS-CoV-2-reactive clonotype numbers went up from around 21 to 38, but not significantly.

Indicated treatment: roughly 10-day PBMC culture with coronavirus spike peptide pools or control peptides (ViraFEST assay). PBMC cultures, at a few million cells per well, received about 9.3 IU/ml IL-2 and roughly 9.4 ug/ml peptide pools. The TCR originated in a human donor who had recovered from COVID-19. The sample was CD4+ T cells from blood, cultured in vitro.

CDR3 sequence reads: CASRRGATETQYF. The CDR3 DNA reads TGTGCCAGCCGTCGGGGTGCAACAGAGACCCAGTACTTC. The gene calls are TRBV27 and TRBJ2-5; a weak D match, TRBD2 (5 bases). V lost 8 bases to trimming and J lost 4 bases, with 14 bases between them. The CDR3 contains 13 residues. Germline CDR1 reads MNHEY; CDR2 reads SMNVEV (reference sequence).